These 27 T cell receptor beta chains originate from one sample sequenced in a study of T cell repertoires in cytomegalovirus infection. TCRdb reanalysed the reads using MiXCR and keeps one entry per CDR3 protein. The data contain 350,000 to 500,000 distinct CDR3 sequences, roughly 31% of them singletons. The sequenced material came from PBMCs. The receptors derive from a human donor in good health (CMV status not recorded). Some clones in this sample may be carry-over from other donors' samples.

This sequence joins TRBV4-1 and TRBJ1-6, with no clear D. CDR1 is MGHRA and CDR2 is YSYEKL in the germline V gene. Trimming left V 0 bases short and J 6 bases short, with 9 bases between. The CDR3 loop spans 15 amino acids. As DNA, the CDR3 is TGCGCCAGCAGCCAAGAAGGTTGGGCTAATTCACCCCTCCACTTT. Translating it yields CASSQEGWANSPLHF.

The table lists this clonotype with a few counts. V gene TRBV20-1 combines with J gene TRBJ1-2, with D tentatively TRBD1 (6 bases). Trimming shortened V by 2 bases and J by 4 bases, and 26 bases separated the two germline ends. There are 18 residues in the CDR3. Germline CDR1 reads DFQATT; CDR2 reads SNEGSKA (reference sequence). CDR3 residues: CSARLGAGGDRDAYGYTF. The DNA of the CDR3 is TGCAGTGCTAGACTTGGGGCTGGGGGCGATCGGGATGCCTATGGCTACACCTTC.

This clonotype appeared once. The chain employs TRBV18 and TRBJ2-7; D call uncertain. The length of the CDR3 is 13 residues. Germline V gives CDR1 KGHSH, CDR2 LQKENI. With 2 bases removed from V and 0 bases from J, the gap between germline ends came to 5 bases. The chain's CDR3 is CASSPRYSYEQYF. CDR3 in DNA: TGTGCCAGCTCACCAAGGTACTCCTACGAGCAGTACTTC.

The rearrangement joins TRBV7-4 to TRBJ2-7, with D possibly matching TRBD2 (6 bases). This CDR3 has 15 residues. Per the germline V gene, CDR1 is SGHVT and CDR2 is SQSDAQ. V was pared by 4 bases and J by 3 bases, with 16 bases between. The CDR3 sequence: CASSSAPRGNYEQYF. The CDR3 region has the DNA TGTGCCAGCAGCTCCGCCCCCCGGGGGAACTACGAGCAGTACTTC.

This chain links TRBV19 with TRBJ2-3, with 8 bases matching TRBD1. V shed 10 bases, J shed 2 bases, and the junction held 8 bases outside the gene matches. The CDR3 is 14 amino acids. Germline values: CDR1 LNHDA, CDR2 SQIVND (reference sequence). The CDR3 DNA sequence: TGTGCCATAGCCGGGACAGGAGCCACAGATACGCAGTATTTT. Protein: CAIAGTGATDTQYF.

This clonotype was seen many times. The gene calls are TRBV7-2 and TRBJ1-1, with D perhaps matching TRBD1 (5 bases). V dropped 9 bases and J dropped 3 bases, with 26 bases sitting between them. The CDR3 is 17 amino acids. Germline CDR1 reads SGHTA; CDR2 reads FQGNSA. CDR3 amino acids: CASNQGRTRTLYTEAFF. The CDR3 DNA reads TGTGCCAGTAACCAGGGTCGAACGCGGACGCTGTACACTGAAGCTTTCTTT.

This clonotype showed up just a few times. The gene calls are TRBV7-9 and TRBJ2-4; 9 positions agree with TRBD1. Losses at the gene ends were 5 bases for V and 6 bases for J; bases not matched to a gene: 5. This CDR3 contains 14 residues. Germline-derived CDR1 and CDR2 are SEHNR and FQNEAQ (reference sequence). CDR3 DNA sequence: TGTGCCAGCAGCCCTAGACAGGGGGGAAACATTCAGTACTTC. It is translated as CASSPRQGGNIQYF.

The gene calls are TRBV6-6 and TRBJ1-2; D is perhaps TRBD1 (5 bases). The V end lost 5 bases, the J end lost 5 bases, and 12 bases lay between the germline ends. The V gene's germline CDR1 is MNHNY and CDR2 SVGAGI (reference sequence). This CDR3 spans 13 amino acids. The CDR3 loop reads CASSRYRQYGYTF. The DNA for the CDR3 is TGTGCCAGCAGTCGGTACAGGCAGTATGGCTACACCTTC.

This clonotype was observed a few times. V is TRBV11-2 and J is TRBJ2-1; D unclear. Trimming took 4 bases from V and 8 from J, leaving 15 bases between them. CDR1 is SGHAT, CDR2 FQNNGV, per germline. The CDR3 contains 14 residues. The CDR3 bases are TGTGCCAGCAGCTCAGAAGGATCCGAGTATGAGCAGTTCTTC. Its translation: CASSSEGSEYEQFF.

The table lists this clonotype with a few counts. The chain carries TRBV11-1 and TRBJ2-1; perhaps D is TRBD1 or TRBD2 (5 bases each). Germline lookup yields CDR1 SGHAT and CDR2 FQDESV (reference sequence). CDR3 size: 15 residues. Trimming took off 5 bases at V and 13 bases at J, with 24 bases between the two ends. The CDR3 loop is CASSAPQSGPRIQFF. CDR3 nucleotides: TGTGCCAGCAGCGCCCCCCAATCGGGACCGAGAATCCAGTTCTTC.

The J gene is TRBJ2-1, the V gene TRBV7-9, with TRBD2 matching 10 bases. J was trimmed by 7 bases and V by 3 bases; bases with no gene match: 6. There are 15 residues in the CDR3. Germline V CDR1 and CDR2: SEHNR, FQNEAQ (reference sequence). The CDR3 sequence is CASSLASGRKNEQFF. The CDR3 nucleotides read TGTGCCAGCAGCTTGGCTAGCGGGAGAAAAAATGAGCAGTTCTTC.

The rearrangement links TRBV7-9 to TRBJ2-7; D is unresolved. CDR1 is SEHNR, CDR2 FQNEAQ, per germline (reference sequence). The CDR3 loop spans 16 amino acids. V lost 5 bases, J lost 2 bases, and 19 bases lay in between. The CDR3 DNA reads TGTGCCAGCAGCCCAGAGTGGGCCGTGTCCCCCTACGAGCAGTACTTC. It yields the protein CASSPEWAVSPYEQYF.

This clonotype has just a few counts. The chain is built from TRBV28 and TRBJ1-1; weak D call: TRBD1 (5 bases). The CDR3 runs 14 residues. Trimming took off 3 bases at V and 4 bases at J, with 12 bases between the two ends. The germline CDR1 and CDR2 sequences are MDHEN and SYDVKM. The CDR3 is CASSFGGVRTEAFF. CDR3 nucleotide sequence: TGTGCCAGCAGTTTCGGAGGGGTTCGCACTGAAGCTTTCTTT.

The chain couples TRBV14 to TRBJ2-5; D is uncertain. The V end was cut by 2 bases, the J end by 5 bases, with 15 bases between. Germline-derived CDR1 and CDR2 are SGHDN and FVKESK. This CDR3 is built from 15 residues. The CDR3 bases are TGTGCCAGCAGCCAATCGTGGCCACTGGGTGAGACCCAGTACTTC. Translating it yields CASSQSWPLGETQYF.

This rearrangement joins TRBV20-1 to TRBJ2-3, with 7 bases that match TRBD1. The V gene's germline CDR1 is DFQATT and CDR2 SNEGSKA (reference sequence). This CDR3 contains 12 residues. With 6 bases clipped from V and 2 bases from J, the junction kept 2 bases outside the gene matches. In DNA form, the CDR3 reads TGCAGTGCCACAGGGGACACAGATACGCAGTATTTT. As protein: CSATGDTDTQYF.

This clonotype occurred a few times. The gene calls are TRBV5-6 and TRBJ2-1; possible D gene TRBD1, 6 bases. CDR3 size: 15 residues. Germline CDR1 and CDR2: SGHDT and YYEEEE. Trimming removed 5 bases from V and 4 bases from J, with 16 bases in between. The CDR3 protein is CASSLGQSNYNEQFF. Written as DNA, the CDR3 is TGTGCCAGCAGTCTCGGACAGTCGAATTACAATGAGCAGTTCTTC.

This clonotype was seen repeatedly, ten times or more. The chain recombines TRBV7-3 with TRBJ2-2; no definite D call. The CDR3 is 18 amino acids. V dropped 2 bases and J dropped 0 bases, with 16 bases sitting between them. CDR1 is SGHTA and CDR2 is FQGTGA in the germline V gene. CDR3 sequence: CASSLHLTRNSNTGELFF. The DNA of the CDR3 is TGTGCCAGCAGCTTACATTTGACTCGCAATTCGAACACCGGGGAGCTGTTTTTT. Full variable domain (outside the CDR3, taken from reference TRBV7-3 and TRBJ2-2): GAGVSQTPSNKVTEKGKYVELRCDPISGHTALYWYRQSLGQGPEFLIYFQGTGAADDSGLPNDRFFAVRPEGSVSTLKIQRTERGDSAVYLCASSLHLTRNSNTGELFFGEGSRLTVL.

The sample holds many counts of this clonotype. This chain uses TRBV7-2 with TRBJ2-1; D might be TRBD1 (5 bases). In germline, CDR1 is SGHTA, CDR2 FQGNSA. V was trimmed by 1 base and J by 1 base, leaving 14 bases between them. The CDR3 runs 17 residues. CDR3: CASSLGAGMMSYNEQFF. CDR3 in DNA: TGTGCCAGCAGCTTAGGAGCAGGGATGATGTCCTACAATGAGCAGTTCTTC.

The gene calls are TRBV4-1 and TRBJ1-1; tentative D call: TRBD1 (6 bases). V was trimmed by 5 bases and J by 1 base, leaving 20 bases between them. The CDR3 has 17 residues. Germline assignment: CDR1 MGHRA and CDR2 YSYEKL. The CDR3 region is CASSEGTTRLGNTEAFF. The CDR3, as DNA: TGCGCCAGCAGCGAAGGGACAACGAGATTAGGGAACACTGAAGCTTTCTTT.

The rearrangement uses TRBV28 and TRBJ1-2; the match to TRBD1 covers 12 bases. V trimming: 5 bases; J trimming: 2 bases; junction bases outside the gene matches: 9. The CDR3 loop spans 17 amino acids. Germline-derived CDR1 and CDR2 are MDHEN and SYDVKM. The CDR3 is CASSTGDRGPDNYGYTF. CDR3 nucleotides: TGTGCCAGCAGTACCGGGGACAGGGGGCCTGACAACTATGGCTACACCTTC.

The chain carries TRBV7-9 and TRBJ2-5, with 10 bases fitting TRBD2. CDR3 size: 14 residues. The V segment lost 5 bases and the J segment 5 bases; nucleotides outside the gene matches: 5. Germline V CDR1 and CDR2: SEHNR, FQNEAQ (reference sequence). The CDR3 sequence is CASSSGGGRETQYF. In nucleotides, the CDR3 is TGTGCCAGCAGCAGCGGGGGGGGTAGGGAGACCCAGTACTTC.

V and J are TRBV6-1 and TRBJ2-5; D may be TRBD1 (6 bases). Germline V CDR1 and CDR2: MNHNS, SASEGT. The V gene lost 0 bases and the J gene lost 2 bases, with 16 bases spanning the gap. The CDR3 loop spans 17 amino acids. The CDR3, as DNA: TGTGCCAGCAGTGAAGCGATGGGGGCATTAATTCAAGAGACCCAGTACTTC. Its translation: CASSEAMGALIQETQYF.

The chain has TRBV5-4 and TRBJ1-1; the D gene is possibly TRBD1 (5 bases). Between the trimmed V and J ends, which lost 0 bases and 1 base, there was a span of 13 bases. This CDR3 region has 16 residues. From germline, CDR1 is SGHNT and CDR2 YYREEE (reference sequence). This chain's CDR3 is CASSLALTRENTEAFF. The CDR3 region has the DNA TGTGCCAGCAGCTTGGCCCTGACCAGGGAGAACACTGAAGCTTTCTTT.

This chain links TRBV7-3 with TRBJ2-7; D is perhaps TRBD1 (5 bases). Deletions cut 1 base from V and 3 bases from J, with 7 bases between. Germline V gene sequence: CDR1 SGHTA, CDR2 FQGTGA. This CDR3 contains 13 residues. The CDR3 DNA follows: TGTGCCAGCAGCTTAAATCAGGGCTACGAGCAGTACTTC. Residues: CASSLNQGYEQYF. Full variable domain (rest looked up from reference TRBV7-3 and TRBJ2-7): GAGVSQTPSNKVTEKGKYVELRCDPISGHTALYWYRQSLGQGPEFLIYFQGTGAADDSGLPNDRFFAVRPEGSVSTLKIQRTERGDSAVYLCASSLNQGYEQYFGPGTRLTVT.

The sample holds many counts of this clonotype. The chain links TRBV7-8 to TRBJ1-4; D uncertain. CDR3 length equals 12 residues. Germline assignment: CDR1 SGHVS and CDR2 FQNEAQ. V was shortened by 2 bases and J by 7 bases, with 5 bases between the two germline ends. In DNA, the CDR3 is TGTGCCAGCAGCTTATTGGGTGAAAAACTGTTTTTT. Protein: CASSLLGEKLFF.

This chain links TRBV6-2 or TRBV6-3 with TRBJ2-7, with D possibly TRBD2 on 5 matching bases. The ends were cut back, 5 bases at V and 1 base at J, with 12 bases in the middle. Per the germline V gene, CDR1 is MNHEY and CDR2 is SVGEGT. The CDR3 sequence is 14 residues long. CDR3 residues: CASSTRDASYEQYF. The CDR3 DNA is TGTGCCAGCAGTACCCGGGATGCGTCCTACGAGCAGTACTTC.

This clonotype turned up a few times. The chain links TRBV5-6 to TRBJ2-5; 12 bases match TRBD2. J gave up 5 bases and V 3 bases, and 11 bases lay outside the gene matches. Germline V lookup: CDR1 SGHDT, CDR2 YYEEEE. There are 17 residues in the CDR3. The CDR3 DNA reads TGTGCCAGCAGCTACGCTAGCGGGGGGGCCGTAGGTGAGACCCAGTACTTC. Translated, it gives CASSYASGGAVGETQYF.